The 26 T cell receptor beta chains below all came from one sample that was sequenced in a study of shared clonotypes between healthy human individuals. Libraries were prepared by immunoSEQ multiplex PCR; TCRdb keeps only in-frame clonotypes and omits some of them. The profile covers 2 million to 2.5 million clones, with just over 90% appearing a single time and 0.39% taken by the ten largest. The sequenced material came from naive CD4+ T cells from PBMCs. Described subset: CD45RA+ positively selected. These receptors were taken from a man between 18 and 29 years old in good health. Some clones in this sample may be carry-over from other donors' samples.

The genes are TRBV19 and TRBJ1-5, with D perhaps matching TRBD1 (6 bases). V lost 3 bases, J lost 4 bases, and 10 bases lay in between. The CDR3 consists of 14 residues. Looked up from germline, CDR1 is LNHDA and CDR2 is SQIVND (reference sequence). The CDR3 sequence is CASSIWTANQPQHF. The CDR3 DNA sequence: TGTGCCAGTAGTATTTGGACAGCGAATCAGCCCCAGCATTTT.

On this clone itself: The same CDR3 also results from other DNA sequences found in this sample. The rearrangement uses TRBV6-5 and TRBJ1-5, with D uncertain. This CDR3 has 14 residues. Trimming took 0 bases from V and 4 from J, leaving 7 bases between them. Germline V gene data show CDR1 as MNHEY and CDR2 as SVGAGI. The CDR3 region is CASSYSGGNQPQHF. The CDR3 nucleotides are TGTGCCAGCAGTTACTCGGGCGGAAATCAGCCCCAGCATTTT.

V gene TRBV4-1 combines with J gene TRBJ2-1; the match to TRBD2 covers 11 bases. V lost 4 bases to trimming and J lost 1 base; unmatched junction nucleotides: 12. This CDR3 is built from 19 residues. Germline lookup yields CDR1 MGHRA and CDR2 YSYEKL. The CDR3 coding sequence is TGCGCCAGCAGCCGAGAAGGGCTAGCGGGAGGAGGATCCTACAATGAGCAGTTCTTC. Protein product: CASSREGLAGGGSYNEQFF.

V is TRBV19 and J is TRBJ2-3, with D perhaps being TRBD1 or TRBD2 (5 bases each). The CDR3 contains 16 residues. The ends were cut back, 7 bases at V and 2 bases at J, with 19 bases in the middle. Germline V gene lookup returns CDR1 LNHDA and CDR2 SQIVND (reference sequence). The DNA of the CDR3 is TGTGCCAGTAAGGGCCTGGGACCCGGTTACACAGATACGCAGTATTTT. The encoded protein is CASKGLGPGYTDTQYF.

The chain is built from TRBV5-1 and TRBJ2-7; 12 bases agree with TRBD1. CDR1 is SGHRS and CDR2 is YFSETQ in the germline V gene. V gave up 4 bases and J gave up 4 bases; unmatched junction bases: 9. The CDR3 has 16 amino acids. As DNA, the CDR3 is TGCGCCAGCAGCCCTCTAGGGGGACAGGGGGCTTACGAGCAGTACTTC. Translation: CASSPLGGQGAYEQYF.

On this clone itself: Other DNA variants within this sample encode the same CDR3. The chain joins TRBV18 to TRBJ2-7; 10 bases fit TRBD1. The CDR3 runs to 15 residues. V was clipped by 6 bases and J by 2 bases; unmatched bases: 7. The V gene's germline CDR1 is KGHSH and CDR2 LQKENI. Here the CDR3 DNA reads TGTGCCAGCTCTCCCGTCGGACAGGGGGCCTACGAGCAGTACTTC. As protein: CASSPVGQGAYEQYF. Filled out from reference TRBV18 and TRBJ2-7, the complete variable domain reads NAGVMQNPRHLVRRRGQEARLRCSPMKGHSHVYWYRQLPEEGLKFMVYLQKENIIDESGMPKERFSAEFPKEGPSILRIQQVVRGDSAAYFCASSPVGQGAYEQYFGPGTRLTVT.

This clone was recorded once. The chain couples TRBV29-1 to TRBJ2-1; 9 bases line up with TRBD1. The CDR3 covers 16 residues. Germline trimming cut 7 bases from V and 7 bases from J; bases unmatched to any gene: 17. Germline CDR1 SQVTM, CDR2 ANQGSEA. In DNA form, the CDR3 reads TGCAGCGCCCTGGGGGCTGGGGACAGGGTGAGGAATGAGCAGTTCTTC. Amino acids: CSALGAGDRVRNEQFF.

The chain employs TRBV30 and TRBJ1-6, with TRBD1 matching over 7 bases. The V and J ends lost 0 bases and 11 bases, in that order; junction bases with no gene match: 7. Germline CDR1 is GTSNPN and CDR2 is SVGIG (reference sequence). The CDR3 has 14 residues. CDR3 sequence (DNA): TGTGCCTGGAGTGTACCAGGGGGGAACGCACCCCTCCACTTT. The encoded protein is CAWSVPGGNAPLHF. The full variable domain, completed using reference TRBV30 and TRBJ1-6, is SQTIHQWPATLVQPVGSPLSLECTVEGTSNPNLYWYRQAAGRGLQLLFYSVGIGQISSEVPQNLSASRPQDRQFILSSKKLLLSDSGFYLCAWSVPGGNAPLHFGNGTRLTVT.

V is TRBV4-1 and J is TRBJ2-2, with TRBD1 matching 9 bases. V trimming: 2 bases; J trimming: 3 bases; junction bases outside the gene matches: 4. The CDR3 has 16 amino acids. Germline loops: CDR1 MGHRA, CDR2 YSYEKL. The CDR3 nucleotides read TGCGCCAGCAGCCAAAGGGACAGGGCGTACACCGGGGAGCTGTTTTTT. It translates to CASSQRDRAYTGELFF.

This clone occurred a few times. The chain combines TRBV11-2 with TRBJ2-5; possibly TRBD1 or TRBD2 for D (5 bases each). The germline V and J ends were trimmed by 1 base and 2 bases, with 14 bases remaining between them. The CDR3 has 16 residues. CDR1 and CDR2 (germline): SGHAT, FQNNGV. Here the CDR3 reads CASSLGAPGPQETQYF. Here the CDR3 DNA reads TGTGCCAGCAGCTTAGGGGCACCGGGACCTCAAGAGACCCAGTACTTC.

The genes are TRBV28 and TRBJ1-1; TRBD1 might be the D (6 bases). The CDR3 is made up of 16 amino acids. Germline V gene sequence: CDR1 MDHEN, CDR2 SYDVKM. V lost 4 bases and J lost 2, with 17 bases in between. The CDR3 is CASSSPNGQTNTEAFF. In DNA, the CDR3 is TGTGCCAGCAGTTCCCCCAATGGACAGACCAACACTGAAGCTTTCTTT.

CDR3 nucleotides: TGTGCCAGCAGCTTAATAGCAGGGATGAACACTGAAGCTTTCTTT. Its translation is CASSLIAGMNTEAFF. This rearrangement joins TRBV11-1 to TRBJ1-1, with a possible D match to TRBD1 (5 bases). Trimming cost V 2 bases and J 0 bases, with 10 bases left between them. The CDR3 runs to 15 residues. The germline V gene has CDR1 SGHAT and CDR2 FQDESV (reference sequence).

This rearrangement joins TRBV28 to TRBJ1-1; TRBD1 agrees at 7 bases. The CDR3 is 18 residues long. V shed 6 bases, J shed 11 bases, and the junction held 27 bases outside the gene matches. Germline lookup yields CDR1 MDHEN and CDR2 SYDVKM. The CDR3, as DNA: TGTGCCAGCAGCTCGAATACAGGGGACCCAATAATCCGAACGGTGGCTTTCTTT. The encoded protein is CASSSNTGDPIIRTVAFF. Drawing the rest from reference TRBV28 and TRBJ1-1, the complete variable domain is DVKVTQSSRYLVKRTGEKVFLECVQDMDHENMFWYRQDPGLGLRLIYFSYDVKMKEKGDIPEGYSVSREKKERFSLILESASTNQTSMYLCASSSNTGDPIIRTVAFFGQGTRLTVV.

This clone has only one observation. The V and J genes are TRBV5-4 and TRBJ2-5; TRBD1 matches at 8 bases. Germline CDR1 reads SGHNT; CDR2 reads YYREEE (reference sequence). With V trimmed by 3 bases and J by 1 base, 5 bases remained unmatched. The CDR3 consists of 15 residues. The CDR3 bases are TGTGCCAGCAGCTCACTCAGGGGGCTCCAAGAGACCCAGTACTTC. This translates into CASSSLRGLQETQYF.

Of note for this clone: At the DNA level, this CDR3 is encoded by other sequences in the same sample as well. CDR3 loop: CASSLAGTGETQYF. The CDR3 coding sequence is TGCGCCAGCAGCTTGGCCGGCACTGGGGAGACCCAGTACTTC. This rearrangement joins TRBV5-1 to TRBJ2-5; D is unclear. The germline V gene encodes CDR1 SGHRS and CDR2 YFSETQ. V was shortened by 0 bases and J by 5 bases, with 11 bases between the two germline ends. The CDR3 is 14 residues long.

This sequence joins TRBV9 and TRBJ1-4; TRBD1 matches at 7 bases. CDR1 and CDR2 from the germline V gene are SGDLS and YYNGEE. The CDR3 covers 16 residues. The V gene end was trimmed by 0 bases and the J gene end by 0 bases; junction bases not matched to a gene: 2. The CDR3 DNA follows: TGTGCCAGCAGCGTAGGGGGGACAGCAACTAATGAAAAACTGTTTTTT. This sequence encodes CASSVGGTATNEKLFF.

The gene calls are TRBV18 and TRBJ2-7; weak D call: TRBD2 (6 bases). The CDR3 is 18 amino acids. Per the germline V gene, CDR1 is KGHSH and CDR2 is LQKENI. Trimming took off 2 bases at V and 2 bases at J, with 22 bases between the two ends. CDR3 residues: CASSPGQGISGIPYEQYF. The DNA of the CDR3 is TGTGCCAGCTCACCAGGGCAGGGTATTAGCGGAATACCCTACGAGCAGTACTTC. The full variable domain, completed using reference TRBV18 and TRBJ2-7, is NAGVMQNPRHLVRRRGQEARLRCSPMKGHSHVYWYRQLPEEGLKFMVYLQKENIIDESGMPKERFSAEFPKEGPSILRIQQVVRGDSAAYFCASSPGQGISGIPYEQYFGPGTRLTVT.

V and J are TRBV6-5 and TRBJ1-4, with 10 bases matching TRBD1. Germline V lookup: CDR1 MNHEY, CDR2 SVGAGI. The CDR3 is 15 residues long. The J segment lost 6 bases and the V segment lost 5 bases, leaving 6 bases of the junction unmatched. The CDR3 here is CASSGTGTGDEKLFF. CDR3 DNA sequence: TGTGCCAGCAGTGGTACCGGGACAGGGGATGAAAAACTGTTTTTT.

The chain has TRBV5-1 and TRBJ1-2; 9 bases align to TRBD1. The CDR3 runs to 14 residues. Unmatched junction bases numbered 7, after V lost 4 bases and J lost 6 bases. Germline CDR1 SGHRS, CDR2 YFSETQ. In nucleotides, the CDR3 is TGCGCCAGCAGCCCGGATGGACAGGGGAATGGCTACACCTTC. This gives the protein CASSPDGQGNGYTF.

V and J are TRBV30 and TRBJ1-2; no clear D gene. The length of the CDR3 is 11 residues. The V gene lost 2 bases and the J gene lost 8 bases, with 9 bases spanning the gap. Germline lookup yields CDR1 GTSNPN and CDR2 SVGIG (reference sequence). The CDR3 DNA sequence: TGTGCCTGGAGTACGAGATCGGGCTACACCTTC. It encodes CAWSTRSGYTF.

The chain links TRBV28 to TRBJ1-5, with 8 bases identical to TRBD1. Trimming cost V 2 bases and J 6 bases; bases outside gene matches: 6. The germline V gene has CDR1 MDHEN and CDR2 SYDVKM. The CDR3 spans 15 residues. CDR3 sequence: CASSLPTGGSQPQHF. Here the CDR3 DNA reads TGTGCCAGCAGTTTACCTACAGGGGGAAGTCAGCCCCAGCATTTT.

The rearrangement joins TRBV28 to TRBJ2-2, with 8 bases aligning to TRBD2. Looked up from germline, CDR1 is MDHEN and CDR2 is SYDVKM. This CDR3 region has 16 residues. Unmatched junction bases numbered 5, after V lost 5 bases and J lost 0 bases. The CDR3 reads CASSLTSGANTGELFF. As DNA, the CDR3 is TGTGCCAGCAGTCTTACTAGCGGCGCGAACACCGGGGAGCTGTTTTTT.

The chain carries TRBV5-1 and TRBJ1-5, with TRBD1 matching 10 bases. CDR1 SGHRS and CDR2 YFSETQ come from the germline V gene. J gave up 16 bases and V 4 bases, and 11 bases lay outside the gene matches. The CDR3 consists of 13 residues. The CDR3 DNA reads as TGCGCCAGCAGCCCGACAGGGGGCTATCAACTCCATTTT. Translating gives CASSPTGGYQLHF.

The V gene is TRBV4-3, the J gene TRBJ1-2; 8 bases are a match to TRBD1. This CDR3 has 15 residues. The germline V gene encodes CDR1 LGHNA and CDR2 YSLEER. V shed 3 bases, J shed 6 bases, and the junction held 9 bases outside the gene matches. CDR3 nucleotide sequence: TGCGCCAGCAGCCATGGACAGGGATTAAGTCATGGCTACACCTTC. As protein: CASSHGQGLSHGYTF.

The V call is TRBV5-6, the J call TRBJ2-5; 12 bases are a match to TRBD1. Germline CDR1 and CDR2: SGHDT and YYEEEE. Trimming cost V 4 bases and J 5 bases; bases outside gene matches: 3. The CDR3 sequence is 14 residues long. The CDR3 spells CASSGDRGRETQYF. The CDR3 DNA follows: TGTGCCAGCAGCGGGGACAGGGGGCGGGAGACCCAGTACTTC.

The gene calls are TRBV28 and TRBJ2-7, with 9 bases fitting TRBD2. Unmatched junction bases numbered 7, after V lost 3 bases and J lost 1 base. The V gene's germline CDR1 is MDHEN and CDR2 SYDVKM. This CDR3 spans 16 amino acids. CDR3 amino acids: CASSFRRGRASYEQYF. In DNA, the CDR3 is TGTGCCAGCAGTTTCCGACGCGGGAGGGCTTCCTACGAGCAGTACTTC.